The rows below give T cell receptor beta chains drawn from one sample of a study of blood T cells in healthy people across ages. TCRdb re-derived calls from the 5' RACE reads in MiXCR, one entry per CDR3 protein. The sample holds 650,000 to 1,000,000 distinct CDR3 sequences; roughly 34% are singletons and the top ten take around 13%. Input material: blood. These receptors were collected from a man between 18 and 35 years old in good health. CDR3s include the opening cysteine and the closing phenylalanine or tryptophan. D genes are given only for firm matches. Size tells how often a clone was seen (once, few, many) or the class of an expanded clone, and some rows leave it out.

J gene | D gene | clone size | V gene | CDR3 protein | CDR3 DNA
TRBJ2-2 | NA | NA | TRBV7-2 | CASSLARADGELFF | TGTGCCAGCAGCTTAGCCAGGGCAGACGGGGAGCTGTTTTTT
TRBJ2-2 | NA | NA | TRBV5-1 | CASSLADQPNTGEPFF | TGCGCCAGCAGCTTGGCCGACCAGCCGAACACCGGGGAGCCGTTTTTT
TRBJ2-1 | TRBD1 | NA | TRBV6-5 | CASSQWGTGIYNEQFF | TGTGCCAGCAGTCAGTGGGGGACAGGAATTTACAATGAGCAGTTCTTC
TRBJ2-3 | TRBD2 | few | TRBV7-7 | CASSLTPGGLDTQYF | TGTGCTAGCAGCCTAACACCGGGGGGTTTAGATACGCAGTATTTT
TRBJ2-3 | NA | few | TRBV20-1 | CSARPISSTDTQYF | TGCAGTGCTAGACCTATTTCTAGCACAGATACGCAGTATTTT
TRBJ2-2 | NA | once | TRBV9 | CASSVADRSNTGELFF | TGTGCCAGCAGCGTTGCGGACAGATCCAACACCGGGGAGCTGTTTTTT
TRBJ2-1 | NA | NA | TRBV6-1 | CASGRFSPYEQFF | TGTGCCAGTGGGAGGTTCTCCCCTTACGAGCAGTTCTTC
TRBJ1-2 | TRBD1 | many | TRBV29-1 | CSVGLRQGNYGYTF | TGCAGCGTTGGCCTGAGACAGGGTAACTATGGCTACACCTTC
TRBJ1-5 | NA | NA | TRBV20-1 | CSAHSGSAHSNQPQHF | TGCAGTGCTCATTCCGGGTCGGCTCATAGCAATCAGCCCCAGCATTTT
TRBJ2-5 | NA | NA | TRBV20-1 | CNARDPIAGEETQYF | TGCAATGCTAGAGATCCCATTGCAGGGGAAGAGACCCAGTACTTC
TRBJ2-3 | TRBD1 | NA | TRBV12-3/TRBV12-4 | CASSGGQGATDTQYF | TGTGCCAGCAGTGGTGGACAGGGGGCAACAGATACGCAGTATTTT